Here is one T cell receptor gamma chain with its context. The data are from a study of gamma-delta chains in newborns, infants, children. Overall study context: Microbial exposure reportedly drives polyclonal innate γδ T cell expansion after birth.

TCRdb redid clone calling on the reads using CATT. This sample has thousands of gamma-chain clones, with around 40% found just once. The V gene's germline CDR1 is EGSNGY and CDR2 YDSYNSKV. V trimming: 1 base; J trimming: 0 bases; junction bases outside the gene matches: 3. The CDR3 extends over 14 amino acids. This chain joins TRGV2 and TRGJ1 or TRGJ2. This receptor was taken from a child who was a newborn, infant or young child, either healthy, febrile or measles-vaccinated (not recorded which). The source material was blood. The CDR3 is CATWDGPNYYKKLF. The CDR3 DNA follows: TGTGCCACCTGGGACGGACCGAATTATTATAAGAAACTCTTT.